This TCR beta chain was recorded in a study of blood T cells in healthy people across ages. Turning to the study itself: Capture by template switching was about one barcoded beta molecule per two T cells.

Germline-derived CDR1 and CDR2 are SGHTA and FQGNSA. V was pared by 5 bases and J by 13 bases, with 30 bases between. The CDR3 contains 17 residues. This clonotype was seen only once. The antigen is not known. Study results and limitations: Researchers report that TCR beta diversity correlated strongly with naive T cell percentage.

A second PCR of about 7 to 12 cycles used a sample-barcoded 5' primer and a J-beta primer mix. TCRdb re-called the 5' RACE reads through MiXCR, storing one row per CDR3 protein. The repertoire holds roughly 830,000 distinct CDR3 sequences, with about 62% as singletons. The chain is built from TRBV7-2 and TRBJ2-1; either TRBD1 or TRBD2 may supply D (5 bases each). The TCR was taken from a man aged 25-45 years in good health. The specimen was blood. The chain's CDR3 is CASSPWAAGARFKTQFF. The CDR3 DNA sequence: TGTGCCAGCAGCCCCTGGGCCGCCGGGGCCAGGTTTAAGACCCAGTTCTTC.